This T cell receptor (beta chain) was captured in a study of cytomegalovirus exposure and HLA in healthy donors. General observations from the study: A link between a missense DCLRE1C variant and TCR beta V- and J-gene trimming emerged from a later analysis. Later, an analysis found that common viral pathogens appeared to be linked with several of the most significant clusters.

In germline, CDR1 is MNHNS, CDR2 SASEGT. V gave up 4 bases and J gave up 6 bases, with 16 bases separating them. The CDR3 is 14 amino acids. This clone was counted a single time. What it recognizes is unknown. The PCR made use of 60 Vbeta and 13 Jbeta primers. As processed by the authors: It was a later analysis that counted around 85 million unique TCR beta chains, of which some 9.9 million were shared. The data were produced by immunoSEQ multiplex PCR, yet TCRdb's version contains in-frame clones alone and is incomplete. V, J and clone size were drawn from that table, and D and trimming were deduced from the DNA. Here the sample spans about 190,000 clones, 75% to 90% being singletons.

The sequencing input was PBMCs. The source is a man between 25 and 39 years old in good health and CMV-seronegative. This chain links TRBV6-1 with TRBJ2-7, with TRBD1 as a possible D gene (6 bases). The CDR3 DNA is TGTGCCAGCAGTGTAGGACAGACCTTTGGCGAGCAGTACTTC. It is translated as CASSVGQTFGEQYF.